The 12 T cell receptor beta chains presented below share a single source sample, sequenced in a study of Ad26.COV2.S vaccination and SARS-CoV-2 variants. Profiling relied on immunoSEQ multiplex PCR, and the TCRdb table lists in-frame clones only, not all of them. The table has 350,000 to 450,000 clones, around 86% seen once. The treatment: around 19 received Ad26.COV2.S at low or high dose, single or two shots; about 5 received placebo; per-sample allocation not given. Collection of samples fell on day 63 after the first vaccine or placebo injection. The sequencing used peripheral blood, collected in a trial of Ad26.COV2.S vaccine versus placebo. These receptors were collected from a person aged 18-65 years who received the Ad26.COV2.S COVID-19 vaccine or a placebo.

Here the CDR3 reads CASSYRANTEAFF. Here the CDR3 DNA reads TGTGCCAGCAGTTACCGGGCGAACACTGAAGCTTTCTTT. The V gene is TRBV6-5, the J gene TRBJ1-1; D unclear. CDR1 is MNHEY, CDR2 SVGAGI, per germline. The CDR3 covers 13 residues. V lost 2 bases and J lost 1, with 5 bases in between.

The count of this clone is one. The J gene is TRBJ1-6, the V gene TRBV5-6; TRBD1 aligns across 9 bases. The CDR3 is 17 amino acids. In germline, CDR1 is SGHDT, CDR2 YYEEEE. V lost 2 bases, J lost 5 bases, and 8 bases stayed unmatched. The CDR3 bases are TGTGCCAGCAGCTTACAGGGACAGGGCAGGCATAATTCACCCCTCCACTTT. Protein: CASSLQGQGRHNSPLHF.

This chain connects TRBV13 to TRBJ1-3; perhaps TRBD1 as D (5 bases). The CDR3 runs to 15 residues. V lost 3 bases, J lost 4 bases, and 13 bases lay in between. CDR1 is PRHDT, CDR2 FYEKMQ, per germline (reference sequence). CDR3 residues: CASSLGGALGNTIYF. CDR3 nucleotide sequence: TGTGCCAGCAGCTTGGGTGGGGCACTGGGAAACACCATATATTTT.

The rearrangement uses TRBV13 and TRBJ2-7; D is unclear. V lost 5 bases, J lost 2 bases, and 16 bases lay in between. This CDR3 is built from 15 residues. The germline CDR1 and CDR2 sequences are PRHDT and FYEKMQ (reference sequence). DNA of the CDR3: TGTGCCAGCAGCCAGACACCCAATTACCCCTACGAGCAGTACTTC. Amino acid sequence: CASSQTPNYPYEQYF.

This rearrangement joins TRBV27 to TRBJ2-1; 7 bases are a match to TRBD1. CDR1 MNHEY and CDR2 SMNVEV come from the germline V gene (reference sequence). The trim removed 9 bases at V and 4 bases at J, leaving 12 bases unmatched. The CDR3 contains 15 residues. The CDR3 reads CASNPGTAVYNEQFF. The CDR3 region has the DNA TGTGCCAGTAACCCCGGGACAGCGGTGTACAATGAGCAGTTCTTC.

This clone has just one count. The chain links TRBV18 to TRBJ1-2; TRBD1 matches at 12 bases. Germline CDR1 KGHSH, CDR2 LQKENI. The CDR3 is 18 amino acids. The V and J ends lost 2 bases and 4 bases, in that order; junction bases with no gene match: 11. The CDR3 is CASSPKAPGQGAGYGYTF. The CDR3 DNA sequence: TGTGCCAGCTCACCAAAAGCGCCGGGACAGGGGGCGGGCTATGGCTACACCTTC.

The J gene is TRBJ1-1, the V gene TRBV18, with D uncertain. From germline, CDR1 is KGHSH and CDR2 LQKENI. The CDR3 covers 14 residues. Trimming took off 3 bases at V and 1 base at J, with 9 bases between the two ends. The CDR3 spells CASSPAVRNTEAFF. CDR3 coding DNA: TGTGCCAGCTCACCGGCGGTTCGGAACACTGAAGCTTTCTTT.

The chain recombines TRBV24-1 with TRBJ1-5; TRBD1 aligns across 7 bases. CDR3 length: 16 residues. Germline trimming cut 0 bases from V and 6 bases from J; bases unmatched to any gene: 7. Germline CDR1 is KGHDR and CDR2 is SFDVKD. This chain's CDR3 is CATSDLTGAPFQPQHF. CDR3 nucleotide sequence: TGTGCCACCAGTGATTTGACAGGGGCACCGTTTCAGCCCCAGCATTTT.

Comment on this clone: The sample holds other DNA sequences that translate to the same CDR3. The chain links TRBV11-2 to TRBJ2-3; D not resolved. The CDR3 consists of 12 residues. Looked up from germline, CDR1 is SGHAT and CDR2 is FQNNGV. V lost 5 bases to trimming and J lost 3 bases, with 6 bases between them. CDR3 protein: CASSRSTDTQYF. The DNA of the CDR3 is TGTGCCAGCAGCCGGAGTACAGATACGCAGTATTTT. Supplemented by reference TRBV11-2 and TRBJ2-3, the full variable domain reads EAGVAQSPRYKIIEKRQSVAFWCNPISGHATLYWYQQILGQGPKLLIQFQNNGVVDDSQLPKDRFSAERLKGVDSTLKIQPAKLEDSAVYLCASSRSTDTQYFGPGTRLTVL.

V is TRBV25-1 and J is TRBJ2-3; D remains unclear. Deletions cut 0 bases from V and 3 bases from J, with 13 bases between. The CDR3 contains 16 residues. Germline loops: CDR1 MGHDK, CDR2 SYGVNS. CDR3 in DNA: TGTGCCAGCAGTGAATACCCCAGCTCAGGAACAGATACGCAGTATTTT. The encoded protein is CASSEYPSSGTDTQYF.

On this clone: This sample includes further DNA sequences coding for the same CDR3. The chain combines TRBV5-4 with TRBJ2-5; TRBD1 might be the D (6 bases). This CDR3 comprises 14 residues. The V end was cut by 4 bases, the J end by 3 bases, with 13 bases between. Looked up from germline, CDR1 is SGHNT and CDR2 is YYREEE (reference sequence). CDR3 sequence reads: CASSPQGREETQYF. In DNA, the CDR3 is TGTGCCAGCAGCCCTCAGGGGCGCGAAGAGACCCAGTACTTC.

This sequence joins TRBV7-6 and TRBJ1-5; 9 nucleotides align to TRBD1. The ends lost 3 bases at V and 6 bases at J; junction bases unmatched: 3. The CDR3 has 14 residues. Germline CDR1 SGHVS, CDR2 FNYEAQ. The CDR3 reads CASSLDRGGQPQHF. CDR3 DNA: TGTGCCAGCAGCTTGGACAGGGGTGGTCAGCCCCAGCATTTT.